The 27 T cell receptor beta chains reported below all come from one sample, sequenced in a study of blood T cells in healthy people across ages. Next came a second PCR, run for about 7 to 12 cycles, which used a sample-barcoded 5' primer along with a J-beta primer mix. Each CDR3 protein gets one entry after TCRdb re-called the 5' RACE reads with MiXCR. The sample carries about 1,500,000 distinct CDR3 sequences, 28% recorded once. The sample comprised blood. The receptors here all came from a woman between 25 and 40 years old in good health.

A few counts support this clonotype. The chain couples TRBV24-1 to TRBJ2-7; TRBD1 agrees at 11 bases. Per germline, CDR1 KGHDR and CDR2 SFDVKD. The junction had 12 bases not matched to a gene; V was cut back by 4 bases and J by 5 bases. This CDR3 spans 17 amino acids. CDR3 in DNA: TGTGCCACCAGTGAGAGGTTGAGGACAGGGGGCTGCGACGAGCAGTACTTC. The encoded protein is CATSERLRTGGCDEQYF.

This clonotype was counted many times. The genes are TRBV5-5 and TRBJ1-2, with TRBD1 matching over 9 bases. Germline V lookup: CDR1 SGHKS, CDR2 YYEKEE (reference sequence). The CDR3 covers 14 residues. J was trimmed by 6 bases and V by 5 bases; bases with no gene match: 8. DNA of the CDR3: TGTGCCAGCAGGGAGGGGACAGGGACGGATGGCTACACCTTC. Translating gives CASREGTGTDGYTF.

The V call is TRBV7-9, the J call TRBJ1-1; D is ambiguous. Trimming stripped 6 bases from V and 0 bases from J, with 8 bases between. Germline assignment: CDR1 SEHNR and CDR2 FQNEAQ (reference sequence). The CDR3 is made up of 13 amino acids. CDR3 amino acids: CASRRGMNTEAFF. DNA for the CDR3: TGTGCCAGCAGGCGGGGTATGAACACTGAAGCTTTCTTT.

This chain uses TRBV5-1 with TRBJ2-7, with D perhaps assigned TRBD1 or TRBD2 (5 bases each). V was clipped by 4 bases and J by 1 base, with 15 bases between them. Per germline, CDR1 SGHRS and CDR2 YFSETQ. The CDR3 has 15 amino acids. The DNA of the CDR3 is TGCGCCAGCAGCACGGACCCGGGACGATCCTACGAGCAGTACTTC. This encodes CASSTDPGRSYEQYF.

This clonotype was counted many times. This chain connects TRBV5-1 to TRBJ2-5; 7 nucleotides agree with TRBD1. The V gene end was trimmed by 5 bases and the J gene end by 11 bases; junction bases not matched to a gene: 21. The CDR3 length is 16 residues. Germline CDR1 SGHRS, CDR2 YFSETQ. This chain's CDR3 is CASRSDRESGVGEQYF. The CDR3 bases are TGCGCCAGCAGGTCTGACAGGGAGTCTGGAGTGGGAGAGCAGTACTTC.

This clonotype was counted many times. The chain couples TRBV20-1 to TRBJ2-5; maybe TRBD1 (5 bases). V was shortened by 1 base and J by 3 bases, with 6 bases between the two germline ends. The CDR3 is 12 residues long. CDR1 DFQATT and CDR2 SNEGSKA come from the germline V gene (reference sequence). For the CDR3, the DNA is TGCAGTGCTAGAGGGGGCGAAGAGACCCAGTACTTC. As protein: CSARGGEETQYF.

This clonotype was recorded a few times. V gene TRBV5-1 combines with J gene TRBJ2-3, with 8 bases lining up with TRBD1. Germline lookup yields CDR1 SGHRS and CDR2 YFSETQ. The ends lost 3 bases at V and 6 bases at J; junction bases unmatched: 3. The CDR3 contains 13 residues. CDR3 sequence: CASSSRDRDTQYF. CDR3 nucleotides: TGCGCCAGCAGCTCCCGGGACAGGGATACGCAGTATTTT.

At least ten counts were recorded for this clonotype. V gene TRBV5-1 combines with J gene TRBJ2-5; 11 bases are shared with TRBD2. The CDR3 extends over 16 amino acids. V lost 0 bases, J lost 2 bases, and 3 bases stayed unmatched. Per germline, CDR1 SGHRS and CDR2 YFSETQ. CDR3 sequence: CASSLAPSGGQETQYF. The CDR3 DNA is TGCGCCAGCAGCTTGGCCCCTAGCGGGGGGCAAGAGACCCAGTACTTC.

This chain joins TRBV20-1 and TRBJ2-1, with D perhaps TRBD2 (6 bases). The CDR3 is 17 amino acids. CDR1 is DFQATT and CDR2 is SNEGSKA in the germline V gene (reference sequence). V was pared by 0 bases and J by 10 bases, with 25 bases between. CDR3 nucleotide sequence: TGCAGTGCTAGAGATCGGCGAAAGGCTAGCGCGACCTACGAGCAGTTCTTC. Residues: CSARDRRKASATYEQFF.

V and J are TRBV5-1 and TRBJ1-1; TRBD1 matches at 9 bases. With 4 bases clipped from V and 8 bases from J, the junction kept 9 bases outside the gene matches. The CDR3 runs to 14 residues. CDR1 and CDR2 (germline): SGHRS, YFSETQ. The CDR3 protein is CASSEDRGDREAFF. The CDR3 bases are TGCGCCAGCAGCGAAGACAGGGGGGATCGAGAAGCTTTCTTT.

About this clonotype itself: This sequence may be a read error, since a much larger clone differs from it by one base. The V gene is TRBV5-1, the J gene TRBJ2-7; 14 nucleotides match TRBD2. V lost 4 bases and J lost 6; bases outside the gene matches: 6. This CDR3 region has 15 residues. Per the germline V gene, CDR1 is SGHRS and CDR2 is YFSETQ. The CDR3 nucleotides read TGCGCCAGCAGCCCGGGACTAGCGGGGGTAGCCGAGCAGTACTTC. Its protein is CASSPGLAGVAEQYF.

The chain combines TRBV6-5 with TRBJ2-3, with no clear D. CDR3 length equals 15 residues. Germline V CDR1 and CDR2: MNHEY, SVGAGI. Deletions cut 8 bases from V and 1 base from J, with 16 bases between. The CDR3 coding sequence is TGTGCCAGCGCCAGAGTTGGCCAGGGCACAGATACGCAGTATTTT. Translation: CASARVGQGTDTQYF.

The J gene is TRBJ2-3, the V gene TRBV28; TRBD2 aligns across 12 bases. The J segment lost 4 bases and the V segment lost 3 bases, leaving 2 bases of the junction unmatched. This CDR3 comprises 15 residues. Germline CDR1 reads MDHEN; CDR2 reads SYDVKM. CDR3 coding DNA: TGTGCCAGCAGTTTTCGGACTAGCGGGGCAGATACGCAGTATTTT. Protein product: CASSFRTSGADTQYF.

The J gene is TRBJ2-7, the V gene TRBV2; D not resolved. V dropped 6 bases and J dropped 12 bases, with 15 bases sitting between them. From germline, CDR1 is SNHLY and CDR2 FYNNEI. The CDR3 loop spans 11 amino acids. CDR3 DNA: TGTGCCAGCAGAGTGGCAGATACGCGGTACTTC. It yields the protein CASRVADTRYF.

The chain employs TRBV15 and TRBJ1-5, with no clear D. The CDR3 runs to 15 residues. Looked up from germline, CDR1 is LNHNV and CDR2 is YYDKDF (reference sequence). V was pared by 0 bases and J by 1 base, with 7 bases between. CDR3 sequence: CATSRDGMSNQPQHF. The CDR3 DNA reads as TGTGCCACCAGCAGAGATGGTATGAGCAATCAGCCCCAGCATTTT.

In this sample, this clonotype turned up a few times. This rearrangement joins TRBV7-9 to TRBJ1-6; D is undetermined. Per germline, CDR1 SEHNR and CDR2 FQNEAQ (reference sequence). V lost 3 bases and J 7 bases, leaving 13 bases between the germline ends. The length of the CDR3 is 15 residues. In nucleotides, the CDR3 is TGTGCCAGCAGCTTCATCCGGGAGAGAAATTCACCCCTCCACTTT. Translated: CASSFIRERNSPLHF.

To note about this clonotype: This may be a read error, as it is one base from a much larger clone. V usage is TRBV27 and J usage is TRBJ2-7; possible D gene TRBD2, 6 bases. The J call is in doubt because the DNA end fits TRBJ2-5 better. The CDR3 loop spans 16 amino acids. The germline V gene encodes CDR1 MNHEY and CDR2 SMNVEV (reference sequence). The CDR3 nucleotides read TGTGCCAGCAGTATCCGGACTAACGAGGTCCAAGAGACCCAGTACTTC. It translates to CASSIRTNEVQETQYF.

The chain uses TRBV20-1 and TRBJ2-1; 10 nucleotides align to TRBD2. V lost 5 bases, J lost 10 bases, and 8 bases stayed unmatched. The V gene's germline CDR1 is DFQATT and CDR2 SNEGSKA (reference sequence). This CDR3 is built from 13 residues. CDR3: CSAPKLAGMEQFF. The CDR3 nucleotides are TGCAGTGCTCCAAAACTAGCGGGGATGGAGCAGTTCTTC.

The DNA of the CDR3 is TGTGCCAGCAGTCCGGACAGGGTTGGGAGCACAGATACGCAGTATTTT. This codes for CASSPDRVGSTDTQYF. This chain uses TRBV12-3 or TRBV12-4 with TRBJ2-3; 8 positions match TRBD1. V lost 5 bases, J lost 0 bases, and 7 bases stayed unmatched. CDR3 length equals 16 residues.

The chain has TRBV7-6 and TRBJ2-1; maybe TRBD1 (6 bases). From germline, CDR1 is SGHVS and CDR2 FNYEAQ. The V end lost 5 bases, the J end lost 3 bases, and 14 bases lay between the germline ends. CDR3 length: 15 residues. The CDR3 protein is CASSKSTGFYNEQFF. In DNA, the CDR3 is TGTGCCAGCAGCAAGTCCACAGGGTTCTACAATGAGCAGTTCTTC.

The chain recombines TRBV25-1 with TRBJ1-4, with D possibly matching TRBD1 (6 bases). The CDR3 runs to 16 residues. Germline CDR1 MGHDK, CDR2 SYGVNS. Trimming took off 1 base at V and 1 base at J, with 10 bases between the two ends. In DNA, the CDR3 is TGTGCCAGCAGTGAATCCAGGGGCCTAACTAATGAAAAACTGTTTTTT. It yields the protein CASSESRGLTNEKLFF.

A word on this clonotype: Given a much more abundant clone one base away, this may be a read error. The gene calls are TRBV4-3 and TRBJ2-5, with D hard to call. The last part of the DNA fits TRBJ2-7 better; the J call may be wrong. Germline assignment: CDR1 LGHNA and CDR2 YSLEER. This CDR3 comprises 13 residues. The CDR3 loop reads CASSQEGGAEQYF. The CDR3 nucleotides read TGCGCCAGCAGCCAAGAGGGCGGAGCCGAGCAGTACTTC.

V and J are TRBV6-2 or TRBV6-3 and TRBJ2-1; D may correspond to TRBD1 or TRBD2 (5 bases each). V lost 11 bases and J lost 0, with 20 bases in between. Germline V CDR1 and CDR2: MNHEY, SVGEGT. This CDR3 has 16 residues. CDR3 loop: CACKHRDPSSYNEQFF. Written as DNA, the CDR3 is TGTGCCTGCAAACACCGGGACCCTAGCTCCTACAATGAGCAGTTCTTC.

The chain has TRBV20-1 and TRBJ2-5; 8 bases match TRBD2. The CDR3 sequence is 15 residues long. The J segment lost 5 bases and the V segment lost 0 bases, leaving 8 bases of the junction unmatched. Germline CDR1 reads DFQATT; CDR2 reads SNEGSKA (reference sequence). Written as DNA, the CDR3 is TGCAGTGCTAGAGATTACCCGGGGGGGCAGGAGACCCAGTACTTC. It translates to CSARDYPGGQETQYF.

This clonotype appeared many times. This chain uses TRBV2 with TRBJ2-7, with D unresolved. Per germline, CDR1 SNHLY and CDR2 FYNNEI. V shed 7 bases and J shed 9 bases, with 19 bases lying between them. There are 13 residues in the CDR3. CDR3 in amino acids: CASMSARAPWQYF. The CDR3 bases are TGTGCCAGCATGTCGGCTAGAGCCCCTTGGCAGTACTTC.

This chain uses TRBV12-3 or TRBV12-4 with TRBJ2-4; D gene uncertain. Trimming cost V 0 bases and J 15 bases, with 18 bases left between them. The CDR3 runs 14 residues. The CDR3 DNA reads TGTGCCAGCAGTTTAGCTATTTTAGCCAAAAACAGGTACTTC. This sequence encodes CASSLAILAKNRYF.

This clonotype was counted many times. As DNA, the CDR3 is TGTGCCAGCAGCCGTAGGGCCTTGTCAGGTGGGGCCAACGTCCTGACTTTC. It encodes CASSRRALSGGANVLTF. This rearrangement joins TRBV3-1 to TRBJ2-6; the D is unclear. V was trimmed by 4 bases and J by 3 bases, leaving 16 bases between them. Germline V gives CDR1 LGHDT, CDR2 YNNKEL (reference sequence). There are 17 residues in the CDR3.